This T cell receptor beta chain comes out of a study of regulatory T cells in long-lasting Graves disease. Germline lookup yields CDR1 DFQATT and CDR2 SNEGSKA (reference sequence). This CDR3 spans 14 amino acids. The V and J ends lost 1 base and 6 bases respectively, with 12 bases between them. Building of the TCR beta libraries involved iRepertoire HTBI primers and Arm-PCR of CDR3 regions. TCRdb re-derived calls from the multiplex PCR reads in MiXCR, one entry per CDR3 protein. The repertoire holds about half a million distinct CDR3 sequences, with approximately 23% as singletons. Time point of the sample: persistent/refractory GD, antithyroid drugs over 5 years with positive TRAb. From PBMCs, RNA was extracted and then used to make the TCR library.

The chain has TRBV20-1 and TRBJ2-2; D is uncertain. The receptor was isolated from a female donor with Graves disease. The specimen comprised peripheral blood mononuclear cells (PBMCs), sampled when the disease was refractory, from a patient treated with antithyroid drugs. The CDR3 DNA reads TGCAGTGCTAGAGCGGTGAAGGGCCCCGGGGAGCTGTTTTTT. This gives the protein CSARAVKGPGELFF.